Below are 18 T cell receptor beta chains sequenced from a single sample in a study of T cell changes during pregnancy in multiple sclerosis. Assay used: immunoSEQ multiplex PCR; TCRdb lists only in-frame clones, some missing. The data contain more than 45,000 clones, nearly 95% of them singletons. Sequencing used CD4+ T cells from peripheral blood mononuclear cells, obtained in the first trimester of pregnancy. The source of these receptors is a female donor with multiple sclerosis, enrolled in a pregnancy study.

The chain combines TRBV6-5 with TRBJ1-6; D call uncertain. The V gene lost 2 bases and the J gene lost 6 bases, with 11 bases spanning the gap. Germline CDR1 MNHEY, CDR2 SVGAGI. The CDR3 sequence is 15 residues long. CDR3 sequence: CASSYNRGLNSPLHF. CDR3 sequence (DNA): TGTGCCAGCAGTTACAACCGAGGACTTAATTCACCCCTCCACTTT.

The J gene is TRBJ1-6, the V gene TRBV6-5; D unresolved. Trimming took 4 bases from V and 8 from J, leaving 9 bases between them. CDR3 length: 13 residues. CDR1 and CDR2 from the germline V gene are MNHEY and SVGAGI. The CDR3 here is CASSSGSYSPLHF. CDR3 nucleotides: TGTGCCAGCAGTTCGGGTTCCTATTCACCCCTCCACTTT.

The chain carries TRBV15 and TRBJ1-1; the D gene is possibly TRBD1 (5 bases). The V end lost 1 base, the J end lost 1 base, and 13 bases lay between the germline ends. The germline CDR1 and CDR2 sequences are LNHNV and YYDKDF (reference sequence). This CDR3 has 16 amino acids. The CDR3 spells CATSRGPIGQNTEAFF. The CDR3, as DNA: TGTGCCACCAGCAGAGGACCTATTGGACAGAACACTGAAGCTTTCTTT.

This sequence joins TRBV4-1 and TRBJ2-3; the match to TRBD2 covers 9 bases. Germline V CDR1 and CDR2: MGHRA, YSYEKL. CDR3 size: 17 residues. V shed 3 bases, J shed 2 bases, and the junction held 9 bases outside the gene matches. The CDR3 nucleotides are TGCGCCAGCAGCCAGGAAATAGCGGGGGAATACACAGATACGCAGTATTTT. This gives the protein CASSQEIAGEYTDTQYF.

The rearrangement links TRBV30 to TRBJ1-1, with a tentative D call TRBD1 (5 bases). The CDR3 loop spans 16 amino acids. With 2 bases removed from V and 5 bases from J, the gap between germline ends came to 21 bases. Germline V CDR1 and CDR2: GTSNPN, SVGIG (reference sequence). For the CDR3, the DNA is TGTGCCTGGAGTTTTCGGGTAAGGGGAAGTGGGACTGAAGCTTTCTTT. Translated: CAWSFRVRGSGTEAFF.

The CDR3 region is CASGQSSGVNTEAFF. The CDR3 nucleotides are TGTGCCAGCGGCCAGTCTTCAGGGGTAAACACTGAAGCTTTCTTT. The chain uses TRBV2 and TRBJ1-1; tentatively, D is TRBD1 (6 bases). The CDR3 totals 15 residues. Per germline, CDR1 SNHLY and CDR2 FYNNEI. V gave up 8 bases and J gave up 2 bases, with 18 bases separating them. Supplemented by reference TRBV2 and TRBJ1-1, the full variable domain reads EPEVTQTPSHQVTQMGQEVILRCVPISNHLYFYWYRQILGQKVEFLVSFYNNEISEKSEIFDDQFSVERPDGSNFTLKIRSTKLEDSAMYFCASGQSSGVNTEAFFGQGTRLTVV.

The CDR3 spells CASSLWGTGLSDGYTF. Here the CDR3 DNA reads TGTGCCAGCAGTCTTTGGGGGACAGGGCTCTCCGATGGCTACACCTTC. The gene calls are TRBV27 and TRBJ1-2; 9 nucleotides agree with TRBD1. The CDR3 totals 16 residues. Germline loops: CDR1 MNHEY, CDR2 SMNVEV (reference sequence). V lost 5 bases to trimming and J lost 6 bases; unmatched junction nucleotides: 13.

The CDR3 sequence is CASSLTGGLAPNIQYF. The CDR3 region has the DNA TGTGCCAGCAGCTTAACGGGGGGACTAGCGCCAAACATTCAGTACTTC. This sequence joins TRBV7-3 and TRBJ2-4; 10 bases agree with TRBD2. This CDR3 is 16 amino acids long. V lost 0 bases to trimming and J lost 6 bases; unmatched junction nucleotides: 5. Germline lookup yields CDR1 SGHTA and CDR2 FQGTGA.

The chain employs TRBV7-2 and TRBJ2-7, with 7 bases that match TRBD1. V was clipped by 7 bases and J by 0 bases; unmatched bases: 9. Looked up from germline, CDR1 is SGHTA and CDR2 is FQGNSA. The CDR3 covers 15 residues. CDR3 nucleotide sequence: TGTGCCAGCACCCCAGGGGGACAGAGCTCCTACGAGCAGTACTTC. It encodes CASTPGGQSSYEQYF.

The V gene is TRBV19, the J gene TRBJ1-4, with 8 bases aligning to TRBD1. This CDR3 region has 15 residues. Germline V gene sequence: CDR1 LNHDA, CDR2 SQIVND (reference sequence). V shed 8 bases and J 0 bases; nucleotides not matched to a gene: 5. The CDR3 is CASGDRLATNEKLFF. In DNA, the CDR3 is TGTGCCAGTGGGGACAGGTTGGCAACTAATGAAAAACTGTTTTTT.

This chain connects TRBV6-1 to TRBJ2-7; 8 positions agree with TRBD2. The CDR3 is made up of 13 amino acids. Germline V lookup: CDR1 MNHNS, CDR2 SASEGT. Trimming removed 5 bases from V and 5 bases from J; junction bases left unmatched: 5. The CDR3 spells CASSTDGGDEQYF. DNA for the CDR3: TGTGCCAGCAGTACGGACGGGGGGGACGAGCAGTACTTC.

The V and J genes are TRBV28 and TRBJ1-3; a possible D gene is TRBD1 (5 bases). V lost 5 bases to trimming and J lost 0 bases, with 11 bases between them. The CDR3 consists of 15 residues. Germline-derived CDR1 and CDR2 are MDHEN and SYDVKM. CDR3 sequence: CASSTTGYSGNTIYF. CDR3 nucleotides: TGTGCCAGCAGTACTACAGGCTACTCTGGAAACACCATATATTTT.

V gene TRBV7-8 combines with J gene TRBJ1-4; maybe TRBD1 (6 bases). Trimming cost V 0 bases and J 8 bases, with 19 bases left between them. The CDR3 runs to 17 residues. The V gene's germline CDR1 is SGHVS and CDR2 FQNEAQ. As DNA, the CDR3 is TGTGCCAGCAGCTTAGCTTTCATTGGGGGCCCGAACGAAAAACTGTTTTTT. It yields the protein CASSLAFIGGPNEKLFF.

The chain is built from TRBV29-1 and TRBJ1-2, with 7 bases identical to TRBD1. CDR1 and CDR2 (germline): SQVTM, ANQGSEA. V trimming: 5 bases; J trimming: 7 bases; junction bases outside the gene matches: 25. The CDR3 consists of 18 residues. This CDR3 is CSVSPRVLAGGYLGGYTF. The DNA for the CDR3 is TGCAGCGTTTCCCCCCGTGTTTTGGCAGGGGGATACCTGGGTGGCTACACCTTC.

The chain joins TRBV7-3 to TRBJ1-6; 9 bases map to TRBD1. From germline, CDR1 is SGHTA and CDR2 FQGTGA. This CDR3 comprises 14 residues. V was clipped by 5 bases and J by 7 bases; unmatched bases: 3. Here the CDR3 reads CASSTDRGNSPLHF. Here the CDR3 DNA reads TGTGCCAGCAGCACGGACAGGGGAAATTCACCCCTCCACTTT.

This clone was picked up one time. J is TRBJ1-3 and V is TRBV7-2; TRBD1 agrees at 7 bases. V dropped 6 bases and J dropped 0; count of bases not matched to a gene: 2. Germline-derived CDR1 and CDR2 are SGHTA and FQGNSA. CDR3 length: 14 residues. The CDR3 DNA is TGTGCCAGCAGACAGGGGCTCTCTGGAAACACCATATATTTT. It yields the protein CASRQGLSGNTIYF.

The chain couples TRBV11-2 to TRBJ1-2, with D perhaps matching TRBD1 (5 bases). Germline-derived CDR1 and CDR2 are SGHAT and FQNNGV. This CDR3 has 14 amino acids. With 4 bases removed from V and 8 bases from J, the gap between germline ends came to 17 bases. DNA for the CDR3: TGTGCCAGCAGCTCCGTAAAGGGGAACTGGGGCTACACCTTC. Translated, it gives CASSSVKGNWGYTF.

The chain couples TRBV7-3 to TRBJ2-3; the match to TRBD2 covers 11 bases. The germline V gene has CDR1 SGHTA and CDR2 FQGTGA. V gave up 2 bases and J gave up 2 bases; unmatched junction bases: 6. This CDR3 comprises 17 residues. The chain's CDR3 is CASSLGGLAEFTDTQYF. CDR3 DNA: TGTGCCAGCAGCTTAGGGGGACTAGCGGAGTTCACAGATACGCAGTATTTT.